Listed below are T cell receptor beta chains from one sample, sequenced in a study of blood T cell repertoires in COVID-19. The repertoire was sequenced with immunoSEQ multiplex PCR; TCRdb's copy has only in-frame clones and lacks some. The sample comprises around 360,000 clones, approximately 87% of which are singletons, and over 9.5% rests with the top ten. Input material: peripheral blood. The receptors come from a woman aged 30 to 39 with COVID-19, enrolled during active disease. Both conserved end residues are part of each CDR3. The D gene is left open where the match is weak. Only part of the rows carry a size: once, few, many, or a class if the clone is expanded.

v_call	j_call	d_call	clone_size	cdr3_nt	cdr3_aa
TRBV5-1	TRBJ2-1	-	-	TGCGCCAGCAGCTTTGGCTTCACGACCGGGGATGAGCAGTTCTTC	CASSFGFTTGDEQFF
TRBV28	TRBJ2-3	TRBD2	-	TGTGCCAGCAGTTTTACTAGCGGGAGTAAGGCAGATACGCAGTATTTT	CASSFTSGSKADTQYF
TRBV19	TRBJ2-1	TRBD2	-	TGTGCCAGTTCGACTAGCGGGAGTATTCAGTTCTTC	CASSTSGSIQFF
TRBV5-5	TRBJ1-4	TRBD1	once	TGTGCCAGCAGCCCTGGACAGGGGAGAGAAAAACTGTTTTTT	CASSPGQGREKLFF
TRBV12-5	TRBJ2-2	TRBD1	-	TGTGCTAGTGGTCCGCTGGGACAGGGCCCTGTTGCGAACACCGGGGAGCTGTTTTTT	CASGPLGQGPVANTGELFF
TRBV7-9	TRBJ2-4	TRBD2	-	TGTGCCAGCAGCTCCACACTAGCGGGAGTCACAGCCAAAAACATTCAGTACTTC	CASSSTLAGVTAKNIQYF
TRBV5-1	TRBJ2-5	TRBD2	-	TGCGCCAGCAGCTCGGGAGGGATGCAAAAGACCCAGTACTTC	CASSSGGMQKTQYF
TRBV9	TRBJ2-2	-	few	TGTGCCAGCAGCGTAGCTCTAACGGGAGTTTCGGGGGAGCTGTTTTTT	CASSVALTGVSGELFF
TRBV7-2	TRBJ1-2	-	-	TGTGCCAGCAGCTTTTTACCTAATATTAACTATGGCTACACCTTC	CASSFLPNINYGYTF
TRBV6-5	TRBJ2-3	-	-	TGTGCCAGCTCCCAACAGGGTCTTTTCACAGATACGCAGTATTTT	CASSQQGLFTDTQYF
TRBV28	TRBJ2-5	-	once	TGTGCCAGCAGTTCCCCCGGGTCACCCCGAAAGACCCAGTACTTC	CASSSPGSPRKTQYF
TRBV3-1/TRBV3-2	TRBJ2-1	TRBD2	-	TGTGCCAGCAGCCAAGATAGCGGGATGTACAATGAGCAGTTCTTC	CASSQDSGMYNEQFF
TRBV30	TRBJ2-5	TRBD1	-	TGTGCCCGGGGGGACAGGGGTTTGCCCCAGTACTTC	CARGDRGLPQYF
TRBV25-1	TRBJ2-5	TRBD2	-	TGTGCCAGCAGCCCGGGGGGGACCCAGTACTTC	CASSPGGTQYF
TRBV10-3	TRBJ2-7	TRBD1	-	TGTGCCATCAGTGGAATCGACAGGGACGGATCCTACGAGCAGTACTTC	CAISGIDRDGSYEQYF
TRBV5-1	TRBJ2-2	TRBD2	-	TGCGCCAGCAGCTTAACCGGGACTAGCGGGAGAAGCAGGGTTTTCGGGGAGCTGTTTTTT	CASSLTGTSGRSRVFGELFF
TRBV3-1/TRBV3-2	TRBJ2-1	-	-	TGTGCCAGCAGCCAAGGGGAGTATGCCTACAATGAGCAGTTCTTC	CASSQGEYAYNEQFF
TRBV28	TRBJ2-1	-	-	TGTGCCAGCATCCCCACCGACAGTTACAATGAGCAGTTCTTC	CASIPTDSYNEQFF
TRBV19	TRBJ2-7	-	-	TGTGCCAGTAGTATAAAGACTAGGGACGAGCAGTACTTC	CASSIKTRDEQYF
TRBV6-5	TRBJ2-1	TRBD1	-	TGTGCCAGCAGGTTGACAGGGGCCTACAATGAGCAGTTCTTC	CASRLTGAYNEQFF
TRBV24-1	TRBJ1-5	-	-	TGTGCCAGAGGGTACCCCCAGCATTTT	CARGYPQHF
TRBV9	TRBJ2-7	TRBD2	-	TGTGCCAGCAGCCCACGAGCGGCGGGAGGGCCGCGAGAGCAGTACTTC	CASSPRAAGGPREQYF
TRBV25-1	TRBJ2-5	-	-	TGTGCCAGCAGTGAATCCCCAGGAATCGACCAAGAGACCCAGTACTTC	CASSESPGIDQETQYF
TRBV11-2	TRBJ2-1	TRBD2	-	TGTGCCAGCAGCTCATCGGGACTAGCGGGAAGTGAGCAGTTCTTC	CASSSSGLAGSEQFF
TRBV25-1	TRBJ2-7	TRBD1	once	TGTGCCAGCAGTGGACAGGGGAGCTCCTACGAGCAGTACTTC	CASSGQGSSYEQYF
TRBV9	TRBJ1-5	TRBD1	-	TGTGCCAGCAGCGAGGAGGACAGGGGAAATCAGCCCCAGCATTTT	CASSEEDRGNQPQHF
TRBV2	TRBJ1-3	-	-	TGTGCCAGCAGTGGTACGGTTTTTGGAAACACCATATATTTT	CASSGTVFGNTIYF
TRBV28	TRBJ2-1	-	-	TGTGCCAGCAGGAGGACTTACAATGAGCAGTTCTTC	CASRRTYNEQFF
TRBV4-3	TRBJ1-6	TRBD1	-	TGCGCCAGCAGCCCCGACAGGGGGGACTCACCCCTCCACTTT	CASSPDRGDSPLHF
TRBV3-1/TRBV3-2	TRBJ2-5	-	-	TGTGCCAGCAGCCAAGATAGCCCTGGTATTGAGACCCAGTACTTC	CASSQDSPGIETQYF
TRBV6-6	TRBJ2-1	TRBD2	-	TGTGCCAGCAGTTACTCGTCGACTAGCGGACTCAATGAGCAGTTCTTC	CASSYSSTSGLNEQFF
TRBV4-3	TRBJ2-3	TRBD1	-	TGCGCCAGCAGCCACGACAGGGCTAGCACAGATACGCAGTATTTT	CASSHDRASTDTQYF
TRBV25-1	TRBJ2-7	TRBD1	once	TGTGCCAGCAGTGCAGACAGGGGTGCCTACGAGCAGTACTTC	CASSADRGAYEQYF
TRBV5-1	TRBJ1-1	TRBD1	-	TGCGCCAGCAGCTTGGGGACAGGGGACACTGAAGCTTTCTTT	CASSLGTGDTEAFF
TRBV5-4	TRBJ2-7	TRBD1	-	TGTGCCAGCAGCTCCGGGACAGGGCCTCTGGCGGAGTACTTC	CASSSGTGPLAEYF
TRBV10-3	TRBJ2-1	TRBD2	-	TGTGCCATCAGTGAAGCGGGAGCCCCCTACAATGAGCAGTTCTTC	CAISEAGAPYNEQFF
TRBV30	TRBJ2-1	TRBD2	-	TGTGCCTGGTCCGGGACTAGCGGGGCCGCGCAGTTCTTC	CAWSGTSGAAQFF
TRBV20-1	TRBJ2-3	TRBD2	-	TGCAGTGCTAGTCGGCTAGCGGGGGCAGATACGCAGTATTTT	CSASRLAGADTQYF
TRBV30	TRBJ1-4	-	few	TGTGCCTGGAGTATTAAGGGGCAGCTAGAAAAACTGTTTTTT	CAWSIKGQLEKLFF
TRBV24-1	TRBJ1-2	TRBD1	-	TGTGCCACCAGTGATCAGGGGGACTATGGCTACACCTTC	CATSDQGDYGYTF
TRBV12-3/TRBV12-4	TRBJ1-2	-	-	TGTGCCAGCAGGGGGCTAGTCTATGGCTACACCTTC	CASRGLVYGYTF
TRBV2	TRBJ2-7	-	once	TGTGCCAGCAAGCGGAACTACGAGCAGTACTTC	CASKRNYEQYF
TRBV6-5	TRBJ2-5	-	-	TGTGCCAGCAGTTACTCGTGGTCTGCGGAGACCCAGTACTTC	CASSYSWSAETQYF
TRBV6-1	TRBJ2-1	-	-	TGTGCCAGCAGTGAAGGTGTCGTGCAGTTCTTC	CASSEGVVQFF
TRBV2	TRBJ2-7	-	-	TGTGCCAGCAGTGTAAGCGACTCCTACGAGCAGTACTTC	CASSVSDSYEQYF